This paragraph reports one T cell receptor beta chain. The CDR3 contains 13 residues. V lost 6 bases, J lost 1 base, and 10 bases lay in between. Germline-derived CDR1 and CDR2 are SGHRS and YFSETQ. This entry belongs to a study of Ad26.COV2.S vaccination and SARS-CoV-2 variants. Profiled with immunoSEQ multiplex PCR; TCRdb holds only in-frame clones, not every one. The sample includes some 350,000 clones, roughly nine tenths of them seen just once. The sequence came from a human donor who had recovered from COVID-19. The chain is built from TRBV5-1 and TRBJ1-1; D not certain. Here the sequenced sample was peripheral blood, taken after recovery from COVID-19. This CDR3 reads CASNRDPNTEAFF. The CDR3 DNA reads TGCGCCAGCAACAGAGATCCGAACACTGAAGCTTTCTTT. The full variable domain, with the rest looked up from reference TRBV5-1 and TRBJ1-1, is KAGVTQTPRYLIKTRGQQVTLSCSPISGHRSVSWYQQTPGQGLQFLFEYFSETQRNKGNFPGRFSGRQFSNSRSEMNVSTLELGDSALYLCASNRDPNTEAFFGQGTRLTVV.